The T cell receptor beta chain under discussion was sequenced for a study of blood T cell repertoires in COVID-19. Repertoires were generated with immunoSEQ multiplex PCR, while TCRdb's copy carries only in-frame clones and drops some. The sample lists approximately 190,000 clones, around 81% occurring once. The source material was PBMCs or T cells enriched from blood (not recorded which). This TCR was sampled from a man aged 35 to 55 who had recovered from COVID-19.

The CDR3 loop is CASSYEGRDTEAFF. CDR3 bases: TGTGCCAGCAGTTATGAGGGGAGGGACACTGAAGCTTTCTTT. The rearrangement joins TRBV6-6 to TRBJ1-1, with a possible D match to TRBD1 (5 bases). This CDR3 has 14 residues. CDR1 is MNHNY, CDR2 SVGAGI, per germline (reference sequence). Trimming left V 3 bases short and J 3 bases short, with 11 bases between.